This TCR beta chain was found in a study of shared clonotypes between healthy human individuals. Study-wide results and caveats: Shared clonotypes: 4.5% to 5% naive CD4, around 3.7% naive CD8, 2.3% memory CD4, roughly 0.4% memory CD8.

The CDR3 runs to 15 residues. V was pared by 2 bases and J by 3 bases, with 9 bases of the junction left unmatched. Per the germline V gene, CDR1 is GTSNPN and CDR2 is SVGIG (reference sequence). A few counts support this clone. Its antigen is still unknown. Generated by immunoSEQ multiplex PCR, the TCRdb table keeps only in-frame clones and is missing some. The table has nearly 1,000,000 clones, 70% to 85% seen once. The receptor was derived from a man between 18 and 35 years old in good health. The chain carries TRBV30 and TRBJ2-7, with TRBD2 identical over 8 bases. The sample taken for sequencing was memory CD4+ T cells sorted from blood. Subset noted: CD45RA-negative fraction. The DNA for the CDR3 is TGTGCCTGGAGTTCTTTGGGGACTAGACGCTACGAGCAGTACTTC. Its protein product is CAWSSLGTRRYEQYF.